This passage covers 32 T cell receptor beta chains from one sample sequenced in a study of blood T cell repertoires in COVID-19. Sequencing was performed with immunoSEQ multiplex PCR; in TCRdb, only in-frame clones are kept and a portion is missing. The sample records 180,000 or so clones, approximately 88% being singletons. Material: PBMCs or T cells enriched from blood (not recorded which). These receptors were collected from a woman aged 55-70 years who had recovered from COVID-19.

The chain recombines TRBV18 with TRBJ1-3; no reliable D call. Germline-derived CDR1 and CDR2 are KGHSH and LQKENI. With 6 bases removed from V and 6 bases from J, the gap between germline ends came to 15 bases. This CDR3 region has 14 residues. The CDR3 here is CASSLAENQNTIYF. The CDR3 nucleotides read TGTGCCAGCTCTCTGGCGGAAAATCAAAACACCATATATTTT. The full variable domain, rest sourced from reference TRBV18 and TRBJ1-3, is NAGVMQNPRHLVRRRGQEARLRCSPMKGHSHVYWYRQLPEEGLKFMVYLQKENIIDESGMPKERFSAEFPKEGPSILRIQQVVRGDSAAYFCASSLAENQNTIYFGEGSWLTVV.

The chain combines TRBV5-1 with TRBJ2-2, with D unclear. The CDR3 spans 16 residues. The V gene's germline CDR1 is SGHRS and CDR2 YFSETQ. V was clipped by 0 bases and J by 2 bases, with 11 bases between them. The CDR3 spells CASSLGPERNTGELFF. CDR3 bases: TGCGCCAGCAGCTTGGGGCCTGAACGAAACACCGGGGAGCTGTTTTTT.

This clone was observed many times. The genes are TRBV9 and TRBJ1-2; TRBD1 agrees at 9 bases. The CDR3 consists of 14 residues. V gave up 2 bases and J gave up 3 bases; unmatched junction bases: 2. Germline loops: CDR1 SGDLS, CDR2 YYNGEE. The CDR3 nucleotides are TGTGCCAGCAGCGTGGACAGGGGCCACTATGGCTACACCTTC. Protein: CASSVDRGHYGYTF.

In its sample, this clone was seen a few times. The chain has TRBV6-1 and TRBJ1-2; D uncertain. The CDR3 length is 14 residues. V gave up 1 base and J gave up 2 bases, with 8 bases separating them. The V gene's germline CDR1 is MNHNS and CDR2 SASEGT. In DNA, the CDR3 is TGTGCCAGCAGTGAAGATGGAGGAAACTATGGCTACACCTTC. This sequence encodes CASSEDGGNYGYTF.

V is TRBV6-5 and J is TRBJ2-5; weak D call: TRBD1 (5 bases). Trimming removed 0 bases from V and 4 bases from J, with 6 bases in between. Germline-derived CDR1 and CDR2 are MNHEY and SVGAGI. This CDR3 comprises 13 residues. CDR3 loop: CASSYSGPETQYF. CDR3 DNA: TGTGCCAGCAGTTACTCGGGGCCAGAGACCCAGTACTTC.

The V gene is TRBV6-5, the J gene TRBJ1-1; 9 bases fit TRBD1. Germline V gene sequence: CDR1 MNHEY, CDR2 SVGAGI. The CDR3 is made up of 13 amino acids. Unmatched junction bases numbered 5, after V lost 7 bases and J lost 5 bases. CDR3 sequence (DNA): TGTGCCAGCACGGACAGGGGAGGGACTGAAGCTTTCTTT. Its translation is CASTDRGGTEAFF.

The rearrangement uses TRBV20-1 and TRBJ2-1; no clear D gene. Germline CDR1 and CDR2: DFQATT and SNEGSKA (reference sequence). The CDR3 totals 10 residues. Trimming removed 4 bases from V and 9 bases from J, with 7 bases in between. CDR3 amino acids: CSAKDGEQFF. CDR3 nucleotide sequence: TGCAGTGCTAAAGACGGTGAGCAGTTCTTC.

This clone showed up just a few times. This chain joins TRBV5-1 and TRBJ2-3, with TRBD1 matching 7 bases. The CDR3 sequence is 13 residues long. CDR1 is SGHRS and CDR2 is YFSETQ in the germline V gene. J was trimmed by 5 bases and V by 4 bases; bases with no gene match: 4. In DNA form, the CDR3 reads TGCGCCAGCAGCGTGACAGGGAGAGATACGCAGTATTTT. This gives the protein CASSVTGRDTQYF.

The V and J genes are TRBV4-1 and TRBJ2-3, with 13 bases aligning to TRBD2. The CDR3 covers 16 residues. In germline, CDR1 is MGHRA, CDR2 YSYEKL. Losses at the gene ends were 4 bases for V and 1 base for J; bases not matched to a gene: 2. The CDR3 bases are TGCGCCAGCAGCCTCGGACTAGCGGGAGGCACAGATACGCAGTATTTT. This translates into CASSLGLAGGTDTQYF.

The chain uses TRBV6-2 or TRBV6-3 and TRBJ1-2, with 8 bases lining up with TRBD1. The germline CDR1 and CDR2 sequences are MNHEY and SVGEGT. The J segment lost 1 base and the V segment lost 4 bases, leaving 5 bases of the junction unmatched. This CDR3 has 15 amino acids. The CDR3 region has the DNA TGTGCCAGCAGTTCCGTCAGGGGGCTTAACTATGGCTACACCTTC. Translation gives CASSSVRGLNYGYTF.

Here the CDR3 reads CSASFAGGPSYNEQFF. CDR3 bases: TGCAGTGCTAGTTTTGCGGGGGGCCCCTCCTACAATGAGCAGTTCTTC. V is TRBV20-1 and J is TRBJ2-1; TRBD2 agrees at 8 bases. The V and J ends lost 3 bases and 0 bases, in that order; junction bases with no gene match: 7. Looked up from germline, CDR1 is DFQATT and CDR2 is SNEGSKA (reference sequence). CDR3 size: 16 residues.

The chain recombines TRBV2 with TRBJ2-6, with D possibly being TRBD1 (5 bases). Trimming removed 2 bases from V and 0 bases from J, with 8 bases in between. CDR1 is SNHLY and CDR2 is FYNNEI in the germline V gene. This CDR3 spans 16 amino acids. Here the CDR3 DNA reads TGTGCCAGCAGTGAACAGGGCTACTCTGGGGCCAACGTCCTGACTTTC. Its protein is CASSEQGYSGANVLTF.

The gene calls are TRBV6-2 or TRBV6-3 and TRBJ1-4, with D tentatively TRBD1 (6 bases). The CDR3 contains 16 residues. Germline lookup yields CDR1 MNHEY and CDR2 SVGEGT. Trimming pared 4 bases from V and 0 bases from J, leaving 12 bases between. The CDR3 sequence is CASSSGTSATNEKLFF. The DNA of the CDR3 is TGTGCCAGCAGTTCCGGGACAAGTGCAACTAATGAAAAACTGTTTTTT.

The J gene is TRBJ2-1, the V gene TRBV6-5; 12 nucleotides agree with TRBD1. V lost 9 bases to trimming and J lost 9 bases; unmatched junction nucleotides: 9. The germline CDR1 and CDR2 sequences are MNHEY and SVGAGI. The CDR3 is 14 amino acids. The CDR3 nucleotides read TGTGCCAGTAAACCGGGACAGGGGGCCGGTGAGCAGTTCTTC. Protein product: CASKPGQGAGEQFF.

In DNA form, the CDR3 reads TGCGCCAGCAGCTTGATGGGCGCGAACACTGAAGCTTTCTTT. This sequence encodes CASSLMGANTEAFF. The chain has TRBV5-1 and TRBJ1-1; D not resolved. Germline lookup yields CDR1 SGHRS and CDR2 YFSETQ. The CDR3 contains 14 residues. Trimming shortened V by 1 base and J by 1 base, and 8 bases separated the two germline ends.

The rearrangement uses TRBV19 and TRBJ2-3, with D uncertain. CDR1 LNHDA and CDR2 SQIVND come from the germline V gene (reference sequence). Trimming pared 6 bases from V and 1 base from J, leaving 11 bases between. The CDR3 loop spans 14 amino acids. CDR3 residues: CASSPWQGTDTQYF. The CDR3 bases are TGTGCCAGTAGCCCCTGGCAAGGCACAGATACGCAGTATTTT.

The rearrangement uses TRBV10-3 and TRBJ1-1; D may be TRBD1 (6 bases). In germline, CDR1 is ENHRY, CDR2 SYGVKD. The V end was cut by 3 bases, the J end by 4 bases, with 12 bases between. This CDR3 region has 14 residues. Here the CDR3 reads CAISDSGGGTEAFF. The CDR3 coding sequence is TGTGCCATCAGTGATTCGGGGGGCGGCACTGAAGCTTTCTTT.

The CDR3 sequence is CASSAGLNEQFF. DNA for the CDR3: TGTGCCAGCAGTGCGGGGCTCAATGAGCAGTTCTTC. This chain connects TRBV5-8 to TRBJ2-1, with TRBD2 as a possible D gene (6 bases). With 5 bases removed from V and 6 bases from J, the gap between germline ends came to 9 bases. This CDR3 has 12 amino acids. Germline assignment: CDR1 SGHTS and CDR2 YDEGEE.

Comments on this clone: The identical CDR3 is also encoded by other nucleotide sequences in the sample. The CDR3 bases are TGTGCCAGCACTGTGGGCCGGTATACCGGGGAGCTGTTTTTT. It is translated as CASTVGRYTGELFF. The chain couples TRBV2 to TRBJ2-2; D call uncertain. Germline CDR1 reads SNHLY; CDR2 reads FYNNEI. CDR3 length: 14 residues. Trimming removed 7 bases from V and 5 bases from J, with 14 bases in between.

This chain links TRBV18 with TRBJ1-1, with a possible D match to TRBD1 (6 bases). Deletions cut 0 bases from V and 2 bases from J, with 16 bases between. This CDR3 spans 17 amino acids. Germline V gives CDR1 KGHSH, CDR2 LQKENI. CDR3 bases: TGTGCCAGCTCACCACCGAGCAGGGGAGGGGGAAACACTGAAGCTTTCTTT. Translating gives CASSPPSRGGGNTEAFF.

This sequence joins TRBV2 and TRBJ2-7, with D possibly matching TRBD2 (7 bases). Trimming pared 4 bases from V and 4 bases from J, leaving 17 bases between. CDR1 and CDR2 (germline): SNHLY, FYNNEI. There are 15 residues in the CDR3. The CDR3 nucleotides read TGTGCCAGCAGTGGGGGGGCGGGAGTCTCTTACGAGCAGTACTTC. The encoded protein is CASSGGAGVSYEQYF.

The chain employs TRBV7-9 and TRBJ1-5; D might be TRBD1 (5 bases). Germline V gene sequence: CDR1 SEHNR, CDR2 FQNEAQ (reference sequence). The germline V and J ends were trimmed by 1 base and 4 bases, with 14 bases remaining between them. There are 16 residues in the CDR3. The CDR3 loop reads CASSLEKVNRNQPQHF. For the CDR3, the DNA is TGTGCCAGCAGCTTAGAAAAGGTAAACAGGAATCAGCCCCAGCATTTT.

The V call is TRBV7-2, the J call TRBJ2-3; D remains ambiguous. The CDR3 is made up of 14 amino acids. V lost 4 bases, J lost 5 bases, and 13 bases lay in between. The germline gives CDR1 SGHTA, CDR2 FQGNSA. Here the CDR3 DNA reads TGTGCCAGCAGCTCCCTTGGTGGCGGAGATACGCAGTATTTT. Translated, it gives CASSSLGGGDTQYF. The whole variable domain, filled in from reference TRBV7-2 and TRBJ2-3, reads GAGVSQSPSNKVTEKGKDVELRCDPISGHTALYWYRQSLGQGLEFLIYFQGNSAPDKSGLPSDRFSAERTGGSVSTLTIQRTQQEDSAVYLCASSSLGGGDTQYFGPGTRLTVL.

The gene calls are TRBV3-1 (or the pseudogene TRBV3-2) and TRBJ2-4; the match to TRBD2 covers 7 bases. J lost 3 bases, V lost 2 bases, and 1 base had no gene match. Germline values: CDR1 LGHDT, CDR2 YNNKEL (reference sequence). This CDR3 comprises 14 residues. CDR3 nucleotide sequence: TGTGCCAGCAGCCAAACGGGGGGCAAAAACATTCAGTACTTC. Its translation: CASSQTGGKNIQYF.

This clone was detected many times. The gene calls are TRBV2 and TRBJ2-7; tentatively, D is TRBD2 (5 bases). Germline CDR1 and CDR2: SNHLY and FYNNEI. There are 12 residues in the CDR3. V gave up 7 bases and J gave up 3 bases, with 10 bases separating them. The DNA for the CDR3 is TGTGCCAGCAACCCCGCGGGCTACGAGCAGTACTTC. This sequence encodes CASNPAGYEQYF.

The chain employs TRBV12-3 or TRBV12-4 and TRBJ1-2; the D gene is possibly TRBD1 (5 bases). V lost 3 bases to trimming and J lost 4 bases, with 9 bases between them. This CDR3 is built from 13 residues. The CDR3 DNA reads as TGTGCCAGCAGTTTGAAGGGACTCTATGGCTACACCTTC. Residues: CASSLKGLYGYTF.

The genes are TRBV9 and TRBJ2-2, with TRBD2 identical over 8 bases. Per germline, CDR1 SGDLS and CDR2 YYNGEE. V was pared by 7 bases and J by 7 bases, with 9 bases of the junction left unmatched. CDR3 length: 14 amino acids. The CDR3 bases are TGTGCCAGCTCTCGGAGCGGGAGTCTCGGGGAGCTGTTTTTT. Translating gives CASSRSGSLGELFF.

The J gene is TRBJ2-2, the V gene TRBV6-1; 8 bases agree with TRBD2. CDR1 is MNHNS and CDR2 is SASEGT in the germline V gene. The CDR3 sequence is 17 residues long. The J segment lost 6 bases and the V segment lost 0 bases, leaving 9 bases of the junction unmatched. The CDR3 loop reads CASSEAVGVAGSGELFF. The CDR3, as DNA: TGTGCCAGCAGTGAAGCGGTCGGAGTAGCGGGGTCCGGGGAGCTGTTTTTT.

V usage is TRBV29-1 and J usage is TRBJ2-1; TRBD2 agrees at 11 bases. The trim removed 5 bases at V and 6 bases at J, leaving 6 bases unmatched. In germline, CDR1 is SQVTM, CDR2 ANQGSEA. This CDR3 region has 14 residues. The CDR3 region is CSVLLAGAVNEQFF. DNA of the CDR3: TGCAGCGTTTTACTAGCGGGAGCTGTCAATGAGCAGTTCTTC.

V is TRBV6-5 and J is TRBJ2-3; a weak D match, TRBD2 (5 bases). V lost 4 bases to trimming and J lost 1 base, with 12 bases between them. The CDR3 is 15 amino acids. The V gene's germline CDR1 is MNHEY and CDR2 SVGAGI. The CDR3 bases are TGTGCCAGCAGTTCGGGAATGGACGGCACAGATACGCAGTATTTT. Translating gives CASSSGMDGTDTQYF.

The CDR3 protein is CASSRTGGVDGYTF. The CDR3 nucleotides are TGTGCCAGCAGTCGGACAGGGGGGGTCGATGGCTACACCTTC. V usage is TRBV27 and J usage is TRBJ1-2, with 10 bases identical to TRBD1. The germline gives CDR1 MNHEY, CDR2 SMNVEV (reference sequence). Trimming took 5 bases from V and 6 from J; bases not matched to a gene: 6. The CDR3 is 14 amino acids.

The chain employs TRBV5-1 and TRBJ2-2; 7 nucleotides agree with TRBD2. Germline CDR1 SGHRS, CDR2 YFSETQ. The CDR3 has 15 residues. Unmatched junction bases numbered 9, after V lost 7 bases and J lost 3 bases. CDR3 sequence: CASERGGAYTGELFF. In nucleotides, the CDR3 is TGCGCCAGCGAAAGGGGAGGGGCCTACACCGGGGAGCTGTTTTTT.